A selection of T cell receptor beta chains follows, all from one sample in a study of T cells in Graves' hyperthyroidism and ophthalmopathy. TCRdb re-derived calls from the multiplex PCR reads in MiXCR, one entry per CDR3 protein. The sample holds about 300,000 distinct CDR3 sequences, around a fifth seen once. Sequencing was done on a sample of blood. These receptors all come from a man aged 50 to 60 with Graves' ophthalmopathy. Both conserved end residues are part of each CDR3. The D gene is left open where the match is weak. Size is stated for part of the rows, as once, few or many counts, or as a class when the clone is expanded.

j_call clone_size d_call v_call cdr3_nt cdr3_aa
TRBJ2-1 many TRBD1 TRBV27 TGTGCCAGCAGTCCCGGGACAGGGAGAACCTACAATGAGCAGTTCTTC CASSPGTGRTYNEQFF
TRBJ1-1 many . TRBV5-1 TGCGCCAGCAGCTTGGGCGGGATCGCCTATGAAGCTTTCTTT CASSLGGIAYEAFF
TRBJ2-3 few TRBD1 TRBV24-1 TGTGCCACCAGTGATTTCAAAGTCGGACAGGGCACAGATACGCAGTATTTT CATSDFKVGQGTDTQYF
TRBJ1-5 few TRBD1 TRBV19 TGTGCCAGTAGTAATACAGGGGGCTCGATTCAGCCCCAGCATTTT CASSNTGGSIQPQHF
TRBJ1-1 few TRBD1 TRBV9 TGTGCCAGCAGCCCAGCCGGGACAGGGGAGAGGACTGAAGCTTTCTTT CASSPAGTGERTEAFF
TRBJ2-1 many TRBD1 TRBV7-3 TGTGCCAGCAGCCAGCACAGGGGCCAAGGTGAGCAGTTCTTC CASSQHRGQGEQFF
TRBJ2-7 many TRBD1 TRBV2 TGTGCCAGCAGTTACCAGGGACAGGCCTACGAGCAGTACTTC CASSYQGQAYEQYF
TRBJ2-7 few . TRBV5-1 TGCGCCAGCAGCCCGTTGGGCGGGGAGGCCTACGAGCAGTACTTC CASSPLGGEAYEQYF
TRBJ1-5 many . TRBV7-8 TGTGCCAGCAGCTCCGCAACAGGCCCCTATAGCAATCAGCCCCAGCATTTT CASSSATGPYSNQPQHF
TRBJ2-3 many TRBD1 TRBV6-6 TGTGCCAGCAGTTACAGGGACAGAAGCACAGATACGCAGTATTTT CASSYRDRSTDTQYF
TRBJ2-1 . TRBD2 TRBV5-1 TGCGCCAGCAGCCAGGGACTAGCGGGAGAGGTATCCTACAATGAGCAGTTCTTC CASSQGLAGEVSYNEQFF
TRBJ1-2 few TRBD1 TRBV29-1 TGCAGCGTTACGACAGGGCGAAACTATGGCTACACCTTC CSVTTGRNYGYTF
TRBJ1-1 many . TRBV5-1 TGCGCCAGCAGCTTGACAGGTTTGGACACTGAAGCTTTCTTT CASSLTGLDTEAFF
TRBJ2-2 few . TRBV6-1 TGTGCCAGCCGCACTCCGGGACTGAACACCGGGGAGCTGTTTTTT CASRTPGLNTGELFF
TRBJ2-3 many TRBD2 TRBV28 TGTGCCAGCCCCCCTAGCGGGGGAGTGCCAGATACGCAGTATTTT CASPPSGGVPDTQYF
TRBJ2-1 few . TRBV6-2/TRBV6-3 TGTGCCGGCATGCCTGGGGTAGCGAGCTCCTACAACGAGCAGTTCTTC CAGMPGVASSYNEQFF
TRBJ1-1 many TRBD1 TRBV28 TGTGCCAGCAGGGAACAGGGGAAAGGTACTGAAGCTTTCTTT CASREQGKGTEAFF
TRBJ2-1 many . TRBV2 TGTGCCAGCAGTGAAGGGGTTGGGGATGAGCAGTTCTTC CASSEGVGDEQFF
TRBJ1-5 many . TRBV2 TGTGCCAGCAGTGAGCGGGGAAGTCAGCCCCAGCATTTT CASSERGSQPQHF
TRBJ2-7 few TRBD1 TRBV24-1 TGTGCCACCAGTGAAGCGACAGGGTACGAGCAGTACTTC CATSEATGYEQYF
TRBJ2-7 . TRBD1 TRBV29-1 TGCAGCGTTGAAGACCGGACAGGGTCCCCCTCCTACGAGCAGTACTTC CSVEDRTGSPSYEQYF
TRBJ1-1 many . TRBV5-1 TGCGCCAGCAGCTTGGATCTGGTCTACACTGAAGCTTTCTTT CASSLDLVYTEAFF
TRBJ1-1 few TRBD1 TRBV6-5 TGTGCCAGCAGTTACTCGGGGACAGACCAAGCTTTCTTT CASSYSGTDQAFF
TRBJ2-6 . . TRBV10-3 TGTGCCATCAGTGAGTCGGACCTCTCTTGGGCCAACGTCCTGACTTTC CAISESDLSWANVLTF
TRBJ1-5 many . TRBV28 TGTGCCAGCAGTTTTGGTACCAGCAATCAGCCCCAGCATTTT CASSFGTSNQPQHF
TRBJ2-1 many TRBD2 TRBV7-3 TGTGCCAGCAGTCTAGCGGGAGGGTGGGATGAGCAGTTCTTC CASSLAGGWDEQFF
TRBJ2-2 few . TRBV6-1 TGTGCCAGCAGTATACGACAGGTTAACACCGGGGAGCTGTTTTTT CASSIRQVNTGELFF
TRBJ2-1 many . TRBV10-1 TGCGCCAGCAGTGATGGTTACAATGAGCAGTTCTTC CASSDGYNEQFF
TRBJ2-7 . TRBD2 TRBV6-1 TGTGCCAGCAGCCGCACTAGCGCCCAAACCCACGAGCAGTACTTC CASSRTSAQTHEQYF
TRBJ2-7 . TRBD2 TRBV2 TGTGCCAGCAGCCTCTGGACTAGCGGGACGAACGAGCAGTACTTC CASSLWTSGTNEQYF
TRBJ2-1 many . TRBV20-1 TGCAGTGCTCCCCGGGACGGAGATGAGTACAATGAGCAGTTCTTC CSAPRDGDEYNEQFF
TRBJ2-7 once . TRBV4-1 TGCGCCAGCAGCCAAGTCGCGGACTACGAGCAGTACTTC CASSQVADYEQYF
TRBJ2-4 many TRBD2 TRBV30 TGTGCCTGGAGTGTTAGCGGGACGGGTAAAAACATTCAGTACTTC CAWSVSGTGKNIQYF
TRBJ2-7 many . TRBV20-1 TGCAGTGCTAGAGATGAGGGGAAAGCCTACGAGCAGTACTTC CSARDEGKAYEQYF
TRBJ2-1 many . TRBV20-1 TGCAGTGCTCCCTCTGAGGGGTACAATGAGCAGTTCTTC CSAPSEGYNEQFF
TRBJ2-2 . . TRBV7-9 TGTGCCAGCAGCTTTGACGGGGAGCTGTTTTTT CASSFDGELFF
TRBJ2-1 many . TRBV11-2 TGTGCCAGCAGCCCCCAGGGGAAGGAGCAGTTCTTC CASSPQGKEQFF
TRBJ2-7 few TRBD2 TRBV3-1 TGTGCCAGCAGCACGACTAGCGGGTCCTACGAGCAGTACTTC CASSTTSGSYEQYF
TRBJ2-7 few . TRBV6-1 TGTGCCAGCAGTGAAGTACCCAGGATCTCCTACGAGCAGTACTTC CASSEVPRISYEQYF
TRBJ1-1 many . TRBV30 TGTGCCTGGAGTGTCCCCAGGTCGCGCGCTTTCTTT CAWSVPRSRAFF
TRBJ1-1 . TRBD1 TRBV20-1 TGCAGTGCTATGCCCCCGGGACAGGGGGTGGAAGCTTTCTTT CSAMPPGQGVEAFF
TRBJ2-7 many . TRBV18 TGTGCCAGCTCACCAAACCCCTACGAGCAGTACTTC CASSPNPYEQYF
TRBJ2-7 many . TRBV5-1 TGCGCCAGCAGCTTAGGGGCCGGAACCTCCTACGAGCAGTACTTC CASSLGAGTSYEQYF
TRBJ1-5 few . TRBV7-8 TGTGCCAGCAGCCGAGAGGTTGGCAATCAGCCCCAGCATTTT CASSREVGNQPQHF
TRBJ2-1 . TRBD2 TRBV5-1 TGCGCCAGCAGTCCGATACCTAGCGGGTCCTACAATGAGCAGTTCTTC CASSPIPSGSYNEQFF
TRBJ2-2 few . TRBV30 TGTGCCTGGAGTGTACGGGGAGTCACCGGGGAGCTGTTTTTT CAWSVRGVTGELFF
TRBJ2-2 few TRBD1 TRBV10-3 TGTGCCATCAGGGGACAGGTGGGGAACACCGGGGAGCTGTTTTTT CAIRGQVGNTGELFF
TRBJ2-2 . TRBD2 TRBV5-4 TGTGCCAGCAGCCCAAAGACTAGCGGGATCAACACCGGGGAGCTGTTTTTT CASSPKTSGINTGELFF
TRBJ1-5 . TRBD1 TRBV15 TGTGCCACCCAAAGACAGGGGGCTCAGCCCCAGCATTTT CATQRQGAQPQHF
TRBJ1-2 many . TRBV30 TGTGCCTGGAGTGCCATGAGGGGAGCCTATGGCTACACCTTC CAWSAMRGAYGYTF
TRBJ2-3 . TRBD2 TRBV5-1 TGCGCCAGCAGCGTCTCATCGCTAGCGGGAACTAGCACAGATACGCAGTATTTT CASSVSSLAGTSTDTQYF
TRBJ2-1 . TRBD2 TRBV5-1 TGCGCCAGCAGCTCCGGCCTGACAGGGACTAGCGGGGGGTTTAAGGATGAGCAGTTCTTC CASSSGLTGTSGGFKDEQFF